This T cell receptor (beta chain) was sequenced in a study of CD8+CD57+ T cells in acquired aplastic anemia. Study information: Average DNA yield from sorted CD4+ and CD8+ cells was 3.2 ug. The study's findings and limits: Patients shared around 30 CD8+ CDR3 sequences with controls.

Ten or more counts support this clonotype. The antigen is unknown. Previously, flow cytometry had revealed CD8+CD57+ cell expansion in the patients chosen for sequencing. CDR3 and TCR beta VDJ profiling relied on a genomic DNA template. From the reads, TCRdb called clonotypes with MiXCR, one entry per CDR3 protein. The table has approximately 180,000 distinct CDR3 sequences, 45% to 55% seen once. CDR3 length: 16 residues. V lost 8 bases, J lost 2 bases, and 16 bases lay in between. The rearrangement joins TRBV12-3 or TRBV12-4 to TRBJ2-6, with TRBD2 as a possible D gene (6 bases). The origin of this receptor is a human donor with aplastic anemia. Sequenced input: sorted CD4+, CD8+, or CD8+CD57+ T cells (not recorded which) from PBMCs. CDR3 sequence reads: CASSSGGGTGANVLTF. In nucleotides, the CDR3 is TGTGCCAGCTCCTCCGGGGGAGGCACTGGGGCCAACGTCCTGACTTTC.